This TCR beta chain appears in the sequencing data of a study of T-cell reconstitution after alpha-beta-depleted transplantation in children. TCRbeta library preparation incorporated unique molecular identifiers. Each CDR3 protein gets one entry after TCRdb re-called the PCR reads with MiXCR. The sample records roughly 200,000 distinct CDR3 sequences, 13% to 15% being singletons. V dropped 6 bases and J dropped 1 base, with 18 bases sitting between them. The germline V gene encodes CDR1 LNHDA and CDR2 SQIVND (reference sequence). The CDR3 has 16 residues. This clonotype originated in a human donor who donated a stem cell graft to a child with acute lymphoblastic leukemia. The sample consisted of PBMCs from the stem cell graft donor, taken from the stem cell graft. The V and J genes are TRBV19 and TRBJ2-5, with D possibly TRBD1 on 6 matching bases. The CDR3 DNA reads as TGTGCCAGTAGCCATCGGATGGACAGTATCCAAGAGACCCAGTACTTC. It translates to CASSHRMDSIQETQYF.